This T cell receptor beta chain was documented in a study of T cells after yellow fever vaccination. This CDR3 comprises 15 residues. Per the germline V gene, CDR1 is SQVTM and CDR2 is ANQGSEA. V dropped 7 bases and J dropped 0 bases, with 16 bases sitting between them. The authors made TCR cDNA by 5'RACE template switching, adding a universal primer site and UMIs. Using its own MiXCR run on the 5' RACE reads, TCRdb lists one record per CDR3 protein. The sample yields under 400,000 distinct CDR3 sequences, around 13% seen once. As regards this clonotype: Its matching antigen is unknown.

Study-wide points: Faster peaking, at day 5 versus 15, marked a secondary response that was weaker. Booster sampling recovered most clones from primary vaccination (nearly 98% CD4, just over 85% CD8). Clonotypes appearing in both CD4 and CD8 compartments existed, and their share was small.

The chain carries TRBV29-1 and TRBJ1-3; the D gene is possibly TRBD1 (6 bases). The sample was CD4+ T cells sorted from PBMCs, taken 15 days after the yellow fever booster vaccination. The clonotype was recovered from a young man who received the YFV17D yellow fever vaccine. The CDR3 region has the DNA TGCAGCGCCGGGGGGCCAGGAAACTCTGGAAACACCATATATTTT. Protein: CSAGGPGNSGNTIYF.